This record covers a single T cell receptor beta chain. This clone turned up a few times. The clone's antigen remains unknown. No quality values exist for individual bases; no much larger clone is one base distant. This entry belongs to a study of cytomegalovirus exposure and HLA in healthy donors (dated by TCRdb to 2016 to 2017). Looking at the study overall: According to an earlier analysis of a few hundred of the donors, 200 million or so T cells yielded over 100 million unique TCR beta sequences and about 280 Gb of sequence data. An early release covering more than 500 HLA-typed donors comprised about 300 gigabases of sequencing data and about 90 million unique TCR sequences. The genetic ancestry cluster associated with self-reported Caucasian donors included 70% to 85% of the 350 to 500 genotyped donors. The study aimed to test whether signatures of past pathogen exposure could be identified by cataloging public T cell receptors. Using immunosequencing, the study profiled T cell repertoires from about 650 subjects and related those repertoires to cytomegalovirus serostatus. Besides the first cohort of roughly 640 subjects, a separate validation cohort made up of roughly 120 different subjects was used. To predict cytomegalovirus infection status, the study brought together high-throughput TCR immunosequencing, statistical association of individual TCRs with disease status, and machine learning. To study patterns of TCR occurrence, a later analysis re-analyzed previously published TCR beta repertoires from around 670 donors and added high-resolution HLA genotyping. The later analysis used no new phenotypic data to find candidate immune exposures, relying instead on TCR beta sequences and their occurrence across donors. An earlier analysis of nearly 600 of the donors applied high-throughput TCR beta sequencing to assess whether each TCR beta V gene segment acted as functional or pseudogenic. Donor age, sex, ethnicity and CMV serostatus were compiled alongside the repertoire data. In a later genetic analysis, genome-wide SNP genotypes for about 65% of the 666 donors were used, and that subset was treated as a discovery cohort. All discovery cohort repertoires had been generated using a single sequencing platform. HLA typing included class I and class II loci at four-digit resolution. The number of typed donors differed by locus: about 629-630 for A, B, C, DRB1 and DQB1; 522 for DQA1; fewer than 610 for DPA1; and 450 to 480 for DPB1. Roughly five DR-DQ haplotypes were treated as single units for association and clustering because of strong linkage in the cohort. Across some 400 genotyped donors of the cohort, an average of roughly 230,000 unique TCR beta nucleotide sequences per donor were sequenced, and approximately 17% of those sequences were non-productive.

The cohort comprised 710 or so healthy bone marrow donors. All cohort members were sampled while nominally healthy, although unrecorded immune exposures were likely present. The donor was CMV seropositive and was included in the group of approximately 310 seropositive cohort members. Each donor provided a peripheral blood sample, and peripheral blood mononuclear cells were used for TCR beta sequencing. Genomic DNA was extracted from the blood cell samples with the Qiagen DNeasy Blood Extraction Kit. Compared with germline, V lacks 3 bases and J lacks 1 base; bases without a gene match: 3. The CDR3 contains 15 residues, cysteine and phenylalanine counted. The sequence is cut down to CDR3 DNA, 45 bases in frame from base 1. The CDR1 and CDR2 encoded by the germline V gene are SGHVS and FNYEAQ. Libraries were constructed by the immunoSEQ multiplex PCR assay. The multiplex PCR relied on a mix of 60 forward primers for TCR Vbeta segments and 13 reverse primers for TCR Jbeta segments. Amplification of the CDR3 region of rearranged TCR beta genes was performed with a multiplex PCR assay on genomic DNA. Amplified TCR beta libraries were sequenced as 87-base-pair reads on the Illumina HiSeq System. On the authors' methods: In a later analysis, 80 million or so unique TCR beta chains were counted across the roughly 700 repertoires, and roughly 10 million of these chains were shared by at least two donors. Raw reads were error-corrected and collapsed into unique sequences by a nearest-neighbor algorithm in which closely related sequences were merged to remove PCR and sequencing errors. To assign V, D and J gene segments, CDR3 sequences were aligned to IMGT reference sequences. For a sequence to be retained, a match of at least six nucleotides was required to both a V gene segment and a J gene segment. A rearrangement counted as productive if the CDR3 had no stop codons and remained in frame with V and J, and every other rearrangement counted as non-productive. Following IMGT convention, CDR3 was defined as the stretch from the second conserved V-encoded cysteine to the conserved J-encoded phenylalanine. The earlier analysis of some 540 of the donors excluded any sequence lacking an unambiguous match to a single V gene segment. An earlier analysis of some 610 of the donors called V segments functional above 56.7% productive rearrangements and segregating when the between-donor standard deviation exceeded 5%. To diagnose cytomegalovirus status from the catalog of TCR beta chain sequences, a statistical classification framework was built. In a later analysis, TCR nucleotide sequences were compared against IMGT/GENE-DB human TR gene sequences so that V and J genes could be assigned. The TCRdist pipeline was used in a later analysis to assign CDR3 sequences and most-parsimonious VDJ recombination scenarios. In a later analysis, each TCR beta chain was defined by its CDR3 amino acid sequence together with its V-gene family, and reads lacking a unique V-gene family were excluded. A later analysis removed 600 or so highly shared, low-generation-probability nucleotide sequences to deal with suspected cross-contamination and a sequencing artifact. A later analysis calculated a clonal expansion index for each public chain from normalized within-repertoire ranks of inferred template counts. In a later analysis, generation probabilities were computed using a VDJ recombination model fitted to out-of-frame rearrangements, and the results were checked against IGoR. In a later analysis, TCR-TCR, TCR-HLA and TCR-CMV co-occurrence was scored with hypergeometric tests, and a repertoire-size bias correction was applied to TCR pairs. In a later analysis, false discovery rates were estimated by permuting HLA or CMV assignments 20 times. In a later analysis, co-occurring TCRs were grouped using DBSCAN, and TCRdist sequence similarity was added for clustering within HLA-allele-positive subsets. Co-occurrence clustering excluded repertoires with fewer than 30,000 or more than 120,000 public chains, plus five with anomalous nucleotide sharing. The table was pulled from immuneACCESS by TCRdb, which kept in-frame rearrangements only. Such tables lose some clones; where checked, under half of the loss comes from unresolved V genes, and the rest has no known cause. From that table come the V and J calls and clone size; the DNA was used to work out D and trimming. For this sample the table gives 150,000 to 200,000 clones, of which around 81% were detected only once. The ten biggest clones cover approximately 2.1% of the sample.

Beyond this particular receptor, the publication reports: A later genetic analysis reported fewer N-insertions in productive TCRs among donors in an Asian-associated ancestry cluster than the approximately 700-donor mean. A group of highly shared sequence variants was considered likely to be a technical artifact of the sequencing pipeline. HLA typing was unavailable for some donors at each locus, so association tests used only the typed subset. A few of the identified cytomegalovirus-associated TCR beta chains were confirmed in vitro to be specific for cytomegalovirus antigens. Specific HLA alleles were associated with roughly 17,000 TCR beta sequences at a false discovery rate of 0.05 in a later analysis. This cohort had only TCR beta chains sequenced, and the lack of alpha or paired-chain data limited which features could be detected. In a later analysis, several top co-occurrence clusters were reported to appear linked to parvovirus B19, influenza, CMV and Epstein-Barr virus. Cytomegalovirus status was reported to be diagnosed by the classifier with high specificity and sensitivity in both the original and validation cohorts. In a later analysis, HLA-associated TCR beta chains showed more clonal expansion and lower generation probabilities than non-associated chains that were equally common. It was suggested by the authors that the approach could potentially be generalized to other disease states and immunological phenotypes. Sequencing depth was assumed to be roughly uniform across donors in the presence/absence analyses, though that assumption may not hold. Linkage disequilibrium might explain the correlated functional status among segregating V segments, but an unknown experimental factor could not be excluded. In an earlier analysis of 587 of the donors, most TCR beta V segments appeared in productive rearrangements about 90% or about 30% of the time, broadly matching IMGT annotations. A further reported finding was that TCR beta sequences accurately predicted the HLA-A and HLA-B alleles for most subjects in the first cohort. The only immune exposure information available for the cohort was CMV serostatus. A later analysis found that most CMV-associated TCR beta chains appeared HLA-restricted, with HLA associations seemingly driven largely by CMV exposure. In a later genetic analysis, a missense DCLRE1C variant was associated with V-gene and J-gene trimming of TCR beta chains, and the association was replicated in an independent cohort. In a later analysis, TCR association rates were found to vary across HLA loci, with the most associated TCRs seen for DRB1 alleles and the fewest for HLA-C alleles. Some IMGT-functional V segments, including TRBV6-2 and TRBV6-3, could not be told apart with the 87-base-pair reads, so those segments were excluded. While some public TCRs were present in many individuals, most TCR sequences turned up only very rarely across donors. Because counts were too low, some 17 rarely observed V segments, including chromosome 9 orphons, were excluded from the earlier analysis of 587 of the donors. When HLA alleles, especially DR and DQ, strongly co-occurred, attributing TCR associations to individual alleles was difficult. The study listed 150 to 200 TCR beta chains as associated with cytomegalovirus.

Recombination joined TRBV7-6 with TRBJ1-1; TRBD1 aligns with 9 central bases. Material for sequencing was PBMCs. The clonotype originates from a woman aged 25-40 years in good health and CMV-seropositive. This receptor has the CDR3 CASSLKGQGNTEAFF. In nucleotides, the sequence is TGTGCCAGCAGCTTGAAGGGACAGGGGAACACTGAAGCTTTCTTT.